This TCR beta chain was recorded in a study of shared clonotypes between healthy human individuals. This clone has only a few counts. Its antigen is unknown. The input for sorted-subset replicate PCRs was roughly 180 ng DNA, 25,000 to 30,000 T cell genomes. The table came from immunoSEQ multiplex PCR; TCRdb's copy has only in-frame clones and leaves some out. The data contain about 2.1 million clones, around 93% of them singletons. CD45RO-negative CD8 cells positively selected for CCR7 made up the naive population, which excluded terminally differentiated effector memory CD45RA+ cells. Donation came from healthy HIV-negative adults that had no recent acute infections or vaccinations. Donors, without exception, were Caucasian adults residing in Nashville, Tennessee. Germline V gene sequence: CDR1 MDHEN, CDR2 SYDVKM. This CDR3 is 12 amino acids long. With 5 bases clipped from V and 5 bases from J, the junction kept 2 bases outside the gene matches.

Study-wide findings and caveats: Sharing across four donors was highest in naive CD4 (approximately 5%) and lowest in memory CD8 (approximately 0.4%).

The sequenced sample was naive CD8+ T cells from PBMCs. This receptor was taken from a man aged 18 to 30 in good health. Some clones in this sample may be carry-over from other donors' samples. J is TRBJ1-1 and V is TRBV28, with TRBD1 matching 7 bases. This chain's CDR3 is CASSIQGTEAFF. The CDR3 region has the DNA TGTGCCAGCAGTATACAGGGGACTGAAGCTTTCTTT.